This T cell receptor (beta chain) came from a study of PD-1 blockade in classical Hodgkin lymphoma. Brentuximab vedotin exposure varied, and every patient relapsed after autologous stem cell transplantation. Generated by immunoSEQ multiplex PCR, the TCRdb table keeps only in-frame clones and is missing some. The data contain 45,000 to 65,000 clones, approximately 73% of them singletons. The clonotype was recovered from a human donor with classical Hodgkin lymphoma. Sequencing used peripheral blood mononuclear cells (PBMCs), obtained before the second cycle of nivolumab.

The CDR3 DNA follows: TGTGCCAGCAGCGTAGGCGACACTGAAGCTTTCTTT. Translation: CASSVGDTEAFF. The chain recombines TRBV9 with TRBJ1-1, with unresolved D. V was shortened by 0 bases and J by 3 bases, with 3 bases between the two germline ends. Per germline, CDR1 SGDLS and CDR2 YYNGEE. The CDR3 has 12 amino acids.